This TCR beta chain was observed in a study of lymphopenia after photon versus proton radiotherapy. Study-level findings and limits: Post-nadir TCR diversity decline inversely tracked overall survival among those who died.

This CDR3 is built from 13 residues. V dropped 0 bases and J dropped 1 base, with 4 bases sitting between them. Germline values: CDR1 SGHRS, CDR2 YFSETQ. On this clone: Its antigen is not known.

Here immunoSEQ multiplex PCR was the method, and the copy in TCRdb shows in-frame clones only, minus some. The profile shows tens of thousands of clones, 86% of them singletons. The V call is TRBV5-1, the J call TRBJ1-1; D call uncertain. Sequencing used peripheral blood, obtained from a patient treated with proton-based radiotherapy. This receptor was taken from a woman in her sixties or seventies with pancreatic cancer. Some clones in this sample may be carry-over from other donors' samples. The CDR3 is CASSLGANTEAFF. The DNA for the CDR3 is TGCGCCAGCAGCTTGGGGGCGAACACTGAAGCTTTCTTT.